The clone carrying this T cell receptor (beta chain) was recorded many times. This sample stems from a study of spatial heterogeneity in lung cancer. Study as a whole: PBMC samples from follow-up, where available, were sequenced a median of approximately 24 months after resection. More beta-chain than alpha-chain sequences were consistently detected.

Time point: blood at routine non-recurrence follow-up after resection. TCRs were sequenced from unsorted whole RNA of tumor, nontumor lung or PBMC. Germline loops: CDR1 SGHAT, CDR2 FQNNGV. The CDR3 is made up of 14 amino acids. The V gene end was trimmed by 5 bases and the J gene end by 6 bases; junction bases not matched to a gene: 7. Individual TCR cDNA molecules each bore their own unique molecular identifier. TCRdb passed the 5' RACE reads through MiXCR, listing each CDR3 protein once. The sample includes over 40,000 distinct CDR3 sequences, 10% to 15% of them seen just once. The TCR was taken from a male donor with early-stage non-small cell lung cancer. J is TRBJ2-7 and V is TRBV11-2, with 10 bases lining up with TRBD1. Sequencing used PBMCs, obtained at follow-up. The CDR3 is CASSPGTGVGEQYF. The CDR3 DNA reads TGTGCCAGCAGCCCCGGGACAGGGGTCGGCGAGCAGTACTTC.